This TCR beta chain originates from a study of blood T cell repertoires in COVID-19. Across the study: Nucleic acid was either cDNA or gDNA, and it came from T cells, B-cell-depleted T cells, or PBMCs.

Authors' analysis steps: Using reference gene primer amplification, nucleated cell counts were estimated. The method was immunoSEQ multiplex PCR; TCRdb's version includes in-frame clones alone and lacks a portion of them. V, J and clone size derive from that table, while D and trimming were established from the DNA sequence. The table lists about 480,000 clones, more than 85% of them singletons. The CDR3 is made up of 15 amino acids. Looked up from germline, CDR1 is MNHEY and CDR2 is SVGAGI. With 6 bases removed from V and 3 bases from J, the gap between germline ends came to 17 bases. Participants came from under 30 US areas, aged roughly 18 to 89 years. Assignments of participants to cohorts depended upon their own reported clinical history.

Sequenced material: PBMCs or T cells enriched from blood (not recorded which). This receptor was obtained from an older woman who had recovered from COVID-19. The gene calls are TRBV6-5 and TRBJ1-1; weak D call: TRBD1 (5 bases). CDR3 bases: TGTGCCAGCAGACCGCCGGGGGGGAGGGACACTGAAGCTTTCTTT. Protein: CASRPPGGRDTEAFF.